This T cell receptor (beta chain) stems from a study of identical twins. TCRdb re-analysed the 5' RACE reads in MiXCR, keeping a single row per CDR3 protein. This sample has a few hundred thousand distinct CDR3 sequences; 9.6% occur once, and the top ten carry roughly 3.2%. Germline CDR1 reads DFQATT; CDR2 reads SNEGSKA (reference sequence). The CDR3 totals 15 residues. V shed 6 bases, J shed 1 base, and the junction held 8 bases outside the gene matches. A further study also used this sample, focusing on yellow fever vaccine responses in identical twins.

This TCR came from a woman aged 18-29 years in good health. Sequencing was performed on PBMCs. The chain couples TRBV20-1 to TRBJ2-3; TRBD2 matches 9 bases. The CDR3 loop reads CSARFLAGGTDTQYF. The CDR3 region has the DNA TGCAGTGCCAGATTTTTAGCGGGGGGCACAGATACGCAGTATTTT.